This record concerns one T cell receptor (beta chain) sequence. The antigen remains unidentified. The primer mix had 60 Vbeta and 13 Jbeta primers. Only in-frame clones appear in the TCRdb table, and some are missing; sequencing was by immunoSEQ multiplex PCR. The sample contains 100,000 or so clones, about 79% of which appear only once. The CDR3 spans 15 residues. The V gene's germline CDR1 is SGHRS and CDR2 YFSETQ. V gave up 4 bases and J gave up 8 bases; unmatched junction bases: 10. These data come from a study of cytomegalovirus exposure and HLA in healthy donors. Whole-study findings and limits: The classifier, whose performance was assessed in both the original and validation cohorts, reportedly diagnosed cytomegalovirus status with high specificity and sensitivity. Later analysis reportedly placed an Asian-associated ancestry cluster below the roughly 700-donor mean in N-insertions.

Sequencing used PBMCs. This sequence was found in a female donor in good health and CMV-seropositive. The chain links TRBV5-1 to TRBJ1-5, with 9 bases lining up with TRBD1. This CDR3 is CASSRDREDAEPQHF. DNA for the CDR3: TGCGCCAGCAGCCGGGACAGGGAGGATGCTGAGCCCCAGCATTTT.